These 3 T cell receptor beta chains were sequenced from one sample in a study of read filtering for tumor transcriptome and immune sequencing. The library was built from roughly 400 ng RNA with molecular barcoded adaptors for alpha/delta and beta/gamma chains. In TCRdb, the reads were re-called with MiXCR into one record per CDR3 protein. The sample consists of about 86,000 distinct CDR3 sequences, roughly an eighth of them appearing once. The source material was a population of CD138-negative cells sorted from bone marrow. The source of these receptors is a donor at least 40 years old with multiple myeloma.

This clonotype was recorded at least ten times. This chain connects TRBV20-1 to TRBJ2-5, with TRBD1 matching over 11 bases. The CDR3 runs to 17 residues. V dropped 5 bases and J dropped 1; count of bases not matched to a gene: 12. CDR1 is DFQATT and CDR2 is SNEGSKA in the germline V gene (reference sequence). The CDR3 spells CSAVDPTGTGGQETQYF. The DNA for the CDR3 is TGCAGTGCTGTCGACCCAACCGGGACAGGGGGCCAAGAGACCCAGTACTTC.

This clonotype appeared a few times. A much larger clone is a single base away; this may be a read error. V is TRBV20-1 and J is TRBJ1-5, with D tentatively TRBD1 (6 bases). Germline assignment: CDR1 DFQATT and CDR2 SNEGSKA (reference sequence). The CDR3 runs to 13 residues. Here the CDR3 DNA reads TGCAGTGCACGTACAGGGTTCGAGCAGCCCCAGCGTTTT. Encoded protein: CSARTGFEQPQRF.

On this clonotype: One base away lies a much larger clone, so this may be a sequencing read error. This chain links TRBV7-9 with TRBJ2-5; no definite D call. Germline-derived CDR1 and CDR2 are SEHNR and FQNEAQ (reference sequence). Trimming pared 4 bases from V and 5 bases from J, leaving 5 bases between. The CDR3 length is 11 residues. The CDR3 bases are TGTGCCAGCAGCTGCTCGGAGACCCAGTACTTC. Protein: CASSCSETQYF.